This TCR beta chain was obtained from a study of technical replicates of blood from several donors. Only in-frame clones appear in the TCRdb table, and some are missing; sequencing was by immunoSEQ multiplex PCR. The sample contains tens of thousands of clones, around nine tenths of which appear only once. The V gene lost 5 bases and the J gene lost 8 bases, with 19 bases spanning the gap. The length of the CDR3 is 15 residues. Germline V gene lookup returns CDR1 MNHEY and CDR2 SVGAGI. Sequencing was carried out using PBMCs. The sequence derives from a human donor in good health. Some clones in this sample may be carry-over from other donors' samples. The chain combines TRBV6-5 with TRBJ2-1, with D possibly matching TRBD2 (5 bases). This CDR3 is CASSLVGRGFDEQFF. CDR3 sequence (DNA): TGTGCCAGCAGTCTCGTAGGCCGGGGATTTGATGAGCAGTTCTTC.